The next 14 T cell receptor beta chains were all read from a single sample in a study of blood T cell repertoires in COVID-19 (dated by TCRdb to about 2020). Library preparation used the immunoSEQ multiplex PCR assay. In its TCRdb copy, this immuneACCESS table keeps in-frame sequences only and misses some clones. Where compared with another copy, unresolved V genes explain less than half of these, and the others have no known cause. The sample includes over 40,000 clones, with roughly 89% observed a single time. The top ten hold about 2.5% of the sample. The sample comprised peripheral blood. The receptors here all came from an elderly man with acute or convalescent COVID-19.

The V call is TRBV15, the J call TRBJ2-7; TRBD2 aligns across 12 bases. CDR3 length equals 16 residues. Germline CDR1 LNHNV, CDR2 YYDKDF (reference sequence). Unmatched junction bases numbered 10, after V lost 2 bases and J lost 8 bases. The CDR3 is CATSRWASGGASKQYF. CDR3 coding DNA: TGTGCCACCAGCAGATGGGCTAGCGGGGGGGCCTCCAAGCAGTACTTC.

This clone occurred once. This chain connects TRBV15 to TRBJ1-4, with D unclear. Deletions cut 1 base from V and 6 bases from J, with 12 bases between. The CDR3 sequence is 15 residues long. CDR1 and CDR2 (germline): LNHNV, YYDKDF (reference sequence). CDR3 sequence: CATSRAAKEDEKLFF. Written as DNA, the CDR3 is TGTGCCACCAGCAGAGCGGCTAAGGAGGATGAAAAACTGTTTTTT.

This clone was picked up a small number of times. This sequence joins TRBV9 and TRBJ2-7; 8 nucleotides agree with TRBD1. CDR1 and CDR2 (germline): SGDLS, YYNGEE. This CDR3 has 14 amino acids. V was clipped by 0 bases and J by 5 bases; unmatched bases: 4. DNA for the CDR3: TGTGCCAGCAGCGTAGCTGACAGGGGACACGAGCAGTACTTC. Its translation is CASSVADRGHEQYF.

CDR3 sequence (DNA): TGTGCCAGCTCAACGGGACAGGGAAACACCGGGGAGCTGTTTTTT. This translates into CASSTGQGNTGELFF. This chain joins TRBV18 and TRBJ2-2; 9 bases are shared with TRBD1. The germline V gene encodes CDR1 KGHSH and CDR2 LQKENI. After removal of 5 bases from V and 2 bases from J, the junction contained 3 bases not matched to a gene. This CDR3 has 15 residues.

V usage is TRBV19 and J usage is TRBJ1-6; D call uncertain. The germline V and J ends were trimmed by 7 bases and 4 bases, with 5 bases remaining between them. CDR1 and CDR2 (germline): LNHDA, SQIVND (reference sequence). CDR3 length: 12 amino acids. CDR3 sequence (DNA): TGTGCCAGTATCGGGTATAATTCACCCCTCCACTTT. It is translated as CASIGYNSPLHF.

The CDR3 reads CASQTVRMNTEAFF. CDR3 nucleotide sequence: TGTGCCAGCCAAACAGTCAGAATGAACACTGAAGCTTTCTTT. This rearrangement joins TRBV6-5 to TRBJ1-1; D not certain. Germline V gene lookup returns CDR1 MNHEY and CDR2 SVGAGI. V was shortened by 8 bases and J by 0 bases, with 13 bases between the two germline ends. The CDR3 totals 14 residues.

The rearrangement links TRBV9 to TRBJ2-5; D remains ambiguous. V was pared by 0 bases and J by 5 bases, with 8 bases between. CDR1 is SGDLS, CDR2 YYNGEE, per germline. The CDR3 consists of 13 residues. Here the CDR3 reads CASSVGGKETQYF. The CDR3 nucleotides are TGTGCCAGCAGCGTAGGCGGAAAGGAGACCCAGTACTTC.

The CDR3 DNA sequence: TGCGCCAGCAGCCACGGTAGACTAGCGGGGGAGCCAGATACGCAGTATTTT. Its translation: CASSHGRLAGEPDTQYF. This chain connects TRBV4-1 to TRBJ2-3, with 12 bases lining up with TRBD2. CDR1 is MGHRA, CDR2 YSYEKL, per germline. The ends lost 3 bases at V and 4 bases at J; junction bases unmatched: 8. This CDR3 is built from 17 residues.

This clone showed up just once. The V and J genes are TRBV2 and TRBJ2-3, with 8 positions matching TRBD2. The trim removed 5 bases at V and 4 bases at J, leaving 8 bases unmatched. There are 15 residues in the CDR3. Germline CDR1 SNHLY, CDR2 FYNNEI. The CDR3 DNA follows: TGTGCCAGCAGTACCTTAGCGGGGAACCCAGATACGCAGTATTTT. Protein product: CASSTLAGNPDTQYF.

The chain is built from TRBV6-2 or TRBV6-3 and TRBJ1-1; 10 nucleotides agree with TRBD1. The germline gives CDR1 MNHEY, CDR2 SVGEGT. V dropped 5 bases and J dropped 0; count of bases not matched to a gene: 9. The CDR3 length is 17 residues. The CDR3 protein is CASSPNDRGRMNTEAFF. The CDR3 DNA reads TGTGCCAGCAGTCCAAACGACAGGGGGCGGATGAACACTGAAGCTTTCTTT.

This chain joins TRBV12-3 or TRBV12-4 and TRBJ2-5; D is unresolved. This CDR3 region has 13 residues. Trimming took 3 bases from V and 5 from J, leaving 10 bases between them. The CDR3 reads CASSFTVYETQYF. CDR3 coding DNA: TGTGCCAGCAGTTTTACTGTCTACGAGACCCAGTACTTC.

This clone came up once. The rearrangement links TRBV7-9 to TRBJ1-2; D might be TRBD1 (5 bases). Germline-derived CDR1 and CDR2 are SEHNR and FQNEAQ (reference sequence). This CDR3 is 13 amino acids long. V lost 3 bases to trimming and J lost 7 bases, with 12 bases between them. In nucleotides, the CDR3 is TGTGCCAGCAGCTTCAAGGGGTCCTCTGGCTACACCTTC. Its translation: CASSFKGSSGYTF.

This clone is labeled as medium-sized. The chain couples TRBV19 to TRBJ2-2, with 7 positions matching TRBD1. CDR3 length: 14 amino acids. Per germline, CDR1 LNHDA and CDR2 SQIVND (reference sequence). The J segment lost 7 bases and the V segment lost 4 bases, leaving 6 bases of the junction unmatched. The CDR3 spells CASSNLQGFGELFF. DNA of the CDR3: TGTGCCAGTAGTAATCTACAGGGGTTCGGGGAGCTGTTTTTT.

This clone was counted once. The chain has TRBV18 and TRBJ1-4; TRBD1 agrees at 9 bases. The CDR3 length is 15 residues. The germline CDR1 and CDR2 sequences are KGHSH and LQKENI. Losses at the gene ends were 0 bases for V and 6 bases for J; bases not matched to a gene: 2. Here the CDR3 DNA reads TGTGCCAGCTCACCACCTTGGGACAGGGATGAAAAACTGTTTTTT. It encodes CASSPPWDRDEKLFF. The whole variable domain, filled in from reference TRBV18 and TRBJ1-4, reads NAGVMQNPRHLVRRRGQEARLRCSPMKGHSHVYWYRQLPEEGLKFMVYLQKENIIDESGMPKERFSAEFPKEGPSILRIQQVVRGDSAAYFCASSPPWDRDEKLFFGSGTQLSVL.